These T cell receptor beta chains were read from a single sample in a study of CD8 T cells in ankylosing spondylitis. TCRdb itself ran the 5' RACE reads through MiXCR, one entry per CDR3 protein. The sample carries around 90,000 distinct CDR3 sequences, roughly 30% recorded once. The specimen was blood, either unsorted or a sorted T cell fraction (not recorded which). Receptors originate from a male donor with ankylosing spondylitis or in good health (not recorded which). The CDR3 runs from the conserved cysteine through the conserved F or W. D genes are given only for firm matches. For some rows the clone size is stated as once, few or many, or as a class when expanded; others skip it.

J,D,size,V,DNA,CDR3
TRBJ2-4,.,.,TRBV6-6,TGTGCCAGCCGAGAAGATATACTGTACTTC,CASREDILYF
TRBJ1-2,.,.,TRBV7-8,TGTGCCAGCAGCCCGGGGACGGTTAACTATGGCTACACCTTC,CASSPGTVNYGYTF
TRBJ2-3,.,.,TRBV11-3,TGTGCCAGCAGCTTAGGTGAGGGCACAGATACGCAGTATTTT,CASSLGEGTDTQYF
TRBJ2-7,TRBD2,few,TRBV10-3,TGTGCCATCAGTGACGCGGGAGGGCCCTACGAGCAGTACTTC,CAISDAGGPYEQYF
TRBJ2-3,TRBD2,.,TRBV20-1,TGCAGTGCTTCGAGTGGGCTAGCGGGGTCCACAGATACGCAGTATTTT,CSASSGLAGSTDTQYF
TRBJ2-5,TRBD1,few,TRBV5-1,TGCGCCAGCAGCTCCCACGGCAGGGGGTCTCAAGAGACCCAGTACTTC,CASSSHGRGSQETQYF
TRBJ2-1,TRBD2,few,TRBV20-1,TGCAGTGCCTTAGTTCACGGGGGGGGCACGTACAATGAGCAGTTCTTC,CSALVHGGGTYNEQFF
TRBJ1-1,.,.,TRBV20-1,TGCAGTGCTCAGTATCCCGAGGGATTT,CSAQYPEGF
TRBJ1-2,.,.,TRBV5-1,TGCGCCAGCAGCTGGACCACTGATAACTATGGCTACACCTTC,CASSWTTDNYGYTF
TRBJ2-5,TRBD2,.,TRBV5-1,TGCGCCAGCAGCTTGCGGACTAGCGGGGGCTTGTACCAAGAGACCCAGTACTTC,CASSLRTSGGLYQETQYF
TRBJ2-1,.,few,TRBV7-3,TGTGCCAGCAGCTACCGGGACTCCTACAATGAGCAGTTCTTC,CASSYRDSYNEQFF
TRBJ2-7,.,.,TRBV7-8,TGTGCCAGCAGCTTAGGCTCCGCCGTCGAGCAGTACTTC,CASSLGSAVEQYF
TRBJ2-5,.,few,TRBV20-1,TGCAGTGCTAATAGCGGAGCACAAGAGACCCAGTACTTC,CSANSGAQETQYF
TRBJ2-7,.,.,TRBV5-1,TGCGCCAGCAGCCGAACCGGGACACCGAGCTCCTACGAGCAGTACTTC,CASSRTGTPSSYEQYF
TRBJ2-7,.,.,TRBV9,TGTGCCAGCAGCACCGGGACCGACTCCTACGAGCAGTACTTC,CASSTGTDSYEQYF
TRBJ2-1,.,.,TRBV20-1,TGCAGTGCCAAAGAACTCAGCAACTACAATGAGCAGTTCTTC,CSAKELSNYNEQFF
TRBJ1-1,.,.,TRBV5-1,TGCGCCAGCAGCTTCCAGGGCGAGAACACTGAAGCTTTCTTT,CASSFQGENTEAFF
TRBJ2-5,TRBD2,once,TRBV20-1,TGCTGTGCTTCTCTAACTAGCGGGAGGGTAGGTGTAGAGACCCAGTACTTC,CCASLTSGRVGVETQYF
TRBJ1-5,.,many,TRBV20-1,TGCAGTGCTAGAGACTCGGTCGCTCAGCCCCAGCATTTT,CSARDSVAQPQHF
TRBJ1-3,.,.,TRBV12-3/TRBV12-4,TGTGCCAGCAGTTTTCGGGTACCAAGCTCTGGAAACACCATATATTTT,CASSFRVPSSGNTIYF
TRBJ2-7,.,.,TRBV12-3/TRBV12-4,TGTGCCAGTAGTCAACTCTCCTACGAGCAGTACTTC,CASSQLSYEQYF
TRBJ1-1,.,.,TRBV20-1,TGCAGTGTTCGAGAGAACACTGAAGCTTTCTTT,CSVRENTEAFF
TRBJ2-3,.,many,TRBV6-1,TGTGCCAGCAGTGCCCAGGGGTTTGCCGCAGATACGCAGTATTTT,CASSAQGFAADTQYF
TRBJ1-1,TRBD1,.,TRBV5-1,TGCGCCAGCAGCTTGGACACAGGGGTGAACACTGAAGCTTTCTTT,CASSLDTGVNTEAFF
TRBJ1-1,TRBD1,.,TRBV3-1,TGTGCCAGCACCCGACAGGGCGGTGAAGCTTTCTTT,CASTRQGGEAFF
TRBJ1-1,TRBD1,.,TRBV12-3/TRBV12-4,TGTGCCAGCAGTCCCGGACAGGGGATCACTGAAGCTTTCTTT,CASSPGQGITEAFF
TRBJ1-1,.,.,TRBV29-1,TGCAGCGTTCCCTTAGCGACTGAAGCTTTCTTT,CSVPLATEAFF
TRBJ2-5,TRBD2,once,TRBV7-2,TGTGCCAGCAGCTTGTCTAGCGGGGACCAAGAGACCCAGTACTTC,CASSLSSGDQETQYF
TRBJ1-2,TRBD1,few,TRBV3-1,TGTGCCAGCAGTCTAGGACAGGGGCGACGCTACACCTTC,CASSLGQGRRYTF
TRBJ2-7,.,many,TRBV12-3/TRBV12-4,TGTGCCAGCAGTTTGAACTCCGGGCCCCCCTACGAGCAGTACTTC,CASSLNSGPPYEQYF
TRBJ2-2,.,.,TRBV2,TGTGCCAGCAGCAAGGAACCGAACACCGGGGAGCTGTTTTTT,CASSKEPNTGELFF
TRBJ2-1,.,many,TRBV5-5,TGTGCCAGCAGCTTGCGGGACTCCGGTCTATGGGAGCAGTTCTTC,CASSLRDSGLWEQFF
TRBJ1-5,.,.,TRBV6-1,TGTGCCAGCATCGGCAGGGTCAATCAGCCCCAGCATTTT,CASIGRVNQPQHF
TRBJ2-1,TRBD1,few,TRBV7-2,TGTGCCAGCAGCTCTCAGGGGGCTTCCTACAATGAGCAGTTCTTC,CASSSQGASYNEQFF
TRBJ1-5,.,few,TRBV7-9,TGTGCCAGCAGCTCTCGACAGAGCAATCAGCCCCAGCATTTT,CASSSRQSNQPQHF
TRBJ2-2,.,.,TRBV7-9,TGTGCCAGCAGCACGGGGGGCCGAGGCACCGGGGAGCTGTTTTTT,CASSTGGRGTGELFF
TRBJ2-2,.,.,TRBV12-3/TRBV12-4,TGTGCCAGCAGTTTATGGCTAGTAGGGACCGGGGAGCTGTTTTTT,CASSLWLVGTGELFF
TRBJ1-5,.,few,TRBV10-3,TGTGCCATCAGTGAGGACGGCCGTTCCAATCAGCCCCAGCATTTT,CAISEDGRSNQPQHF
TRBJ2-1,TRBD2,.,TRBV4-1,TGCGCCAGCAGCCAAACCGGGACTAGCGGGAGAAATATTGAGCAGTTCTTC,CASSQTGTSGRNIEQFF
TRBJ1-3,.,.,TRBV5-6,TGTGCCAGCAGCTCTTGGGACTCTGGAAACACCATATATTTT,CASSSWDSGNTIYF
TRBJ1-5,.,.,TRBV5-1,TGCGCCAGCAGCCCCGAGCTAGGCAATCAGCCCCAGCATTTT,CASSPELGNQPQHF
TRBJ1-2,.,.,TRBV7-9,TGTGCCAGCAGCTTAGAGCAGTATGGCTACACCTTC,CASSLEQYGYTF
TRBJ2-1,TRBD2,few,TRBV3-1,TGTGCCAGCAGCCAACAAGCGGGAGTGTGGCATGAGCAGTTCTTC,CASSQQAGVWHEQFF
TRBJ1-1,.,few,TRBV3-1,TGTGCCAGCAGGACGGACAAGAACACTGAAGCTTTCTTT,CASRTDKNTEAFF
TRBJ2-1,.,.,TRBV12-3/TRBV12-4,TGTGCCAGCAGTTTAGCCAATGAGCAGTTCTTC,CASSLANEQFF
TRBJ2-2,.,few,TRBV29-1,TGCAGCGTTGAAGATGAATCCGGGGAGCTGTTTTTT,CSVEDESGELFF
TRBJ1-4,.,few,TRBV6-2/TRBV6-3,TGTGCCAGCAGACAATCGGGGGATGTGGATGAAAAACTGTTTTTT,CASRQSGDVDEKLFF
TRBJ1-6,.,.,TRBV6-2/TRBV6-3,TGTGCCAGCAGTTACCCTTCACCCCTCCACTTT,CASSYPSPLHF
TRBJ2-1,TRBD2,.,TRBV5-1,TGCGCCAGCAGCCCAGCGGGAGGGCCTTACAATGAGCAGTTCTTC,CASSPAGGPYNEQFF
TRBJ2-2,TRBD1,few,TRBV5-1,TGCGCCAGCAGCTTGGGGGACAGGTTGGACACCGGGGAGCTGTTTTTT,CASSLGDRLDTGELFF
TRBJ1-3,.,.,TRBV18,TGTGCCAGCACGATGGGACGGAGCTCTGGAAACACCATATATTTT,CASTMGRSSGNTIYF
TRBJ1-5,.,.,TRBV20-1,TGCAGTGAGGTTGGGGACCGGGATAGCAATCAGCCCCAGCATTTT,CSEVGDRDSNQPQHF
TRBJ2-2,.,.,TRBV5-5,TGTGCCAGCAGCTCCTCGGGGGCCTCGAACACCGGGGAGCTGTTTTTT,CASSSSGASNTGELFF
TRBJ2-5,.,.,TRBV27,TGTGCCAGCAGTTTGGTTTCGGGGGAGACCCAGTACTTC,CASSLVSGETQYF
TRBJ2-2,TRBD2,.,TRBV5-1,TGCGCCAGCAGCCCGACTAGCGGGGTTACCGGGGAGCTGTTTTTT,CASSPTSGVTGELFF
TRBJ1-1,.,.,TRBV5-1,TGCGCCAGCAGCTTGGATTCCCCCGGGGACACTGAAGCTTTCTTT,CASSLDSPGDTEAFF
TRBJ2-3,.,few,TRBV7-9,TGTGCCAGCAGCTTATCTAACCTCGTGGATACGCAGTATTTT,CASSLSNLVDTQYF